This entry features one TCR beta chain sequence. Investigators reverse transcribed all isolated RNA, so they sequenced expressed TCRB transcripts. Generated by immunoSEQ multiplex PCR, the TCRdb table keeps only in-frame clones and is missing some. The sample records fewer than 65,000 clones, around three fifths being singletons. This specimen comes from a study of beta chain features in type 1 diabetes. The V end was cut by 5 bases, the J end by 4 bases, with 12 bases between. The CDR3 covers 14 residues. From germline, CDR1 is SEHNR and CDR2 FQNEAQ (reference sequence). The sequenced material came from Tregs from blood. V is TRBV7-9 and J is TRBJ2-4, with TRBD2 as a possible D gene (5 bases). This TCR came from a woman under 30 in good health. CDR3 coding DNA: TGTGCCAGCAGCCGGGGTGGTGAGAAAAACATTCAGTACTTC. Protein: CASSRGGEKNIQYF.